The 17 T cell receptor beta chains listed next were all sequenced from one sample in a study of shared clonotypes between healthy human individuals. Assay: immunoSEQ multiplex PCR; the TCRdb copy retains only in-frame clones and omits some. This sample has approximately 1.5 million clones, with nearly 99% found just once. Sequenced input: naive CD4+ T cells sorted from blood. Specified subset: CD45RA+ positively selected. The receptors here all came from a man aged 30-40 years in good health.

The CDR3 loop is CASSVTLQPLANTGELFF. In DNA form, the CDR3 reads TGTGCCAGCAGCGTAACCCTCCAGCCGTTGGCGAACACCGGGGAGCTGTTTTTT. V usage is TRBV9 and J usage is TRBJ2-2; D gene ambiguous. CDR3 length equals 18 residues. V was clipped by 1 base and J by 0 bases, with 16 bases between them. Germline lookup yields CDR1 SGDLS and CDR2 YYNGEE.

The chain employs TRBV7-8 and TRBJ1-2; D is uncertain. This CDR3 comprises 13 residues. Germline CDR1 reads SGHVS; CDR2 reads FQNEAQ. Trimming left V 2 bases short and J 7 bases short, with 11 bases between. This CDR3 is CASSLFSVSGYTF. The CDR3 DNA follows: TGTGCCAGCAGCTTATTCAGTGTGAGTGGCTACACCTTC.

The chain uses TRBV27 and TRBJ2-5; tentative D call: TRBD2 (6 bases). Germline CDR1 MNHEY, CDR2 SMNVEV (reference sequence). Trimming left V 6 bases short and J 4 bases short, with 12 bases between. This CDR3 is built from 13 residues. In DNA, the CDR3 is TGTGCCAGCAGCCGGCGGAGGGCAGAGACCCAGTACTTC. Translated, it gives CASSRRRAETQYF.

The chain combines TRBV6-1 with TRBJ1-2; perhaps TRBD1 as D (6 bases). This CDR3 spans 14 amino acids. Germline V CDR1 and CDR2: MNHNS, SASEGT. The ends were cut back, 3 bases at V and 4 bases at J, with 12 bases in the middle. Written as DNA, the CDR3 is TGTGCCAGCAGTGACCTCACAGGGTTCTATGGCTACACCTTC. This gives the protein CASSDLTGFYGYTF.

The chain combines TRBV7-7 with TRBJ2-1; the D gene is possibly TRBD2 (5 bases). V lost 4 bases and J 6 bases, leaving 10 bases between the germline ends. Germline loops: CDR1 SSHAT, CDR2 FNYEAQ (reference sequence). The CDR3 spans 13 residues. The CDR3 region has the DNA TGTGCCAGCAGCTCACTAGAGAGCAATGAGCAGTTCTTC. It codes for CASSSLESNEQFF.

This chain joins TRBV5-6 and TRBJ2-7; 8 bases align to TRBD1. The length of the CDR3 is 16 residues. The ends lost 4 bases at V and 0 bases at J; junction bases unmatched: 9. Germline V gene data show CDR1 as SGHDT and CDR2 as YYEEEE. The CDR3 is CASSIVGQASSYEQYF. CDR3 bases: TGTGCCAGCAGCATCGTGGGACAGGCTAGCTCCTACGAGCAGTACTTC.

The rearrangement links TRBV6-5 to TRBJ1-4; 9 nucleotides match TRBD1. J gave up 11 bases and V 6 bases, and 10 bases lay outside the gene matches. This CDR3 spans 14 amino acids. CDR1 is MNHEY, CDR2 SVGAGI, per germline. The CDR3 loop reads CASRSGTGSVKLFF. As DNA, the CDR3 is TGTGCCAGCAGGAGCGGGACAGGGTCCGTCAAACTGTTTTTT.

This clone was picked up one time. This specimen includes other DNA sequences encoding the same CDR3. The V and J genes are TRBV7-9 and TRBJ1-5; D is undetermined. Germline V CDR1 and CDR2: SEHNR, FQNEAQ (reference sequence). This CDR3 spans 12 amino acids. The V end lost 2 bases, the J end lost 5 bases, and 4 bases lay between the germline ends. CDR3: CASSLRDQPQHF. DNA of the CDR3: TGTGCCAGCAGCTTACGGGATCAGCCCCAGCATTTT.

V gene TRBV29-1 combines with J gene TRBJ2-7, with D perhaps TRBD2 (6 bases). The CDR3 length is 14 residues. Germline CDR1 reads SQVTM; CDR2 reads ANQGSEA. With 4 bases removed from V and 1 base from J, the gap between germline ends came to 14 bases. The CDR3 sequence is CSVGPKAGSYEQYF. DNA of the CDR3: TGCAGCGTTGGACCCAAGGCGGGATCCTACGAGCAGTACTTC.

The chain employs TRBV6-4 and TRBJ2-7; D remains unclear. V was cut by 2 bases and J by 0 bases, with 14 bases left in between. Germline lookup yields CDR1 MRHNA and CDR2 SNTAGT. CDR3 length equals 16 residues. In DNA, the CDR3 is TGTGCCAGCAGTGACGGGGTGCGACACCCCTCCTACGAGCAGTACTTC. It codes for CASSDGVRHPSYEQYF.

The V and J genes are TRBV2 and TRBJ2-7, with TRBD1 as a possible D gene (6 bases). In germline, CDR1 is SNHLY, CDR2 FYNNEI. The CDR3 length is 14 residues. The germline V and J ends were trimmed by 2 bases and 3 bases, with 11 bases remaining between them. CDR3 nucleotide sequence: TGTGCCAGCAGTGAAAGGCAGGGGCTCTACGAGCAGTACTTC. Amino acid sequence: CASSERQGLYEQYF. Using reference TRBV2 and TRBJ2-7 for the parts outside the CDR3, the full variable domain is EPEVTQTPSHQVTQMGQEVILRCVPISNHLYFYWYRQILGQKVEFLVSFYNNEISEKSEIFDDQFSVERPDGSNFTLKIRSTKLEDSAMYFCASSERQGLYEQYFGPGTRLTVT.

The chain is built from TRBV4-3 and TRBJ2-7; 7 nucleotides align to TRBD2. J lost 5 bases, V lost 0 bases, and 7 bases had no gene match. This CDR3 contains 15 residues. Per germline, CDR1 LGHNA and CDR2 YSLEER. Here the CDR3 DNA reads TGCGCCAGCAGCCAAGATGCGGGGGTGGGGGACGAGCAGTACTTC. Translated, it gives CASSQDAGVGDEQYF.

The V gene is TRBV13, the J gene TRBJ2-3; the match to TRBD2 covers 9 bases. CDR1 and CDR2 from the germline V gene are PRHDT and FYEKMQ (reference sequence). Trimming at V came to 3 bases and at J to 1 base, leaving 5 bases not matched to a gene. The CDR3 has 16 amino acids. The chain's CDR3 is CASSLESSGGTDTQYF. CDR3 in DNA: TGTGCCAGCAGCTTGGAGTCTAGCGGGGGCACAGATACGCAGTATTTT.

This chain uses TRBV5-4 with TRBJ2-3; 7 bases line up with TRBD1. Germline values: CDR1 SGHNT, CDR2 YYREEE (reference sequence). This CDR3 spans 15 amino acids. Germline trimming cut 6 bases from V and 2 bases from J; bases unmatched to any gene: 9. The chain's CDR3 is CASNSDRLITDTQYF. CDR3 coding DNA: TGTGCCAGCAACTCGGACAGGCTGATCACAGATACGCAGTATTTT. Full variable domain (outside the CDR3, taken from reference TRBV5-4 and TRBJ2-3): ETGVTQSPTHLIKTRGQQVTLRCSSQSGHNTVSWYQQALGQGPQFIFQYYREEENGRGNFPPRFSGLQFPNYSSELNVNALELDDSALYLCASNSDRLITDTQYFGPGTRLTVL.

This clone appeared a single time. The V call is TRBV6-5, the J call TRBJ1-2; D is perhaps TRBD1 (5 bases). The CDR3 has 12 residues. CDR1 and CDR2 from the germline V gene are MNHEY and SVGAGI. V dropped 6 bases and J dropped 4 bases, with 9 bases sitting between them. The CDR3 nucleotides read TGTGCCAGCAGAGGGGACGGCTATGGCTACACCTTC. Translated, it gives CASRGDGYGYTF.

This clone was detected once. The rearrangement links TRBV10-3 to TRBJ1-1, with a tentative D call TRBD1 (5 bases). CDR1 is ENHRY, CDR2 SYGVKD, per germline. This CDR3 region has 14 residues. Trimming removed 3 bases at V and 1 base at J, with 9 bases between. CDR3 sequence: CAISDGGTNTEAFF. The CDR3 nucleotides are TGTGCCATCAGTGATGGGGGTACGAACACTGAAGCTTTCTTT.

The J gene is TRBJ2-3, the V gene TRBV11-2; 11 nucleotides match TRBD2. The V gene end was trimmed by 5 bases and the J gene end by 4 bases; junction bases not matched to a gene: 8. CDR1 and CDR2 (germline): SGHAT, FQNNGV. The CDR3 spans 16 residues. In DNA form, the CDR3 reads TGTGCCAGCAGCACCCTTAGCGGGAGGGGCCCAGATACGCAGTATTTT. Its protein product is CASSTLSGRGPDTQYF.